The 27 T cell receptor beta chains presented below share a single source sample, sequenced in a study of breast tumors, draining lymph nodes, adjacent tissues. TCRdb processed the multiplex PCR reads anew with MiXCR; each CDR3 protein has one entry. The profile shows around 140,000 distinct CDR3 sequences, approximately 20% of them singletons. Samples came from axillary lymph nodes draining the breast cancer. The sequenced sample consisted of axillary lymph node tissue. These receptors came from a female donor with breast cancer. Some clones in this sample may be carry-over from other donors' samples.

This clonotype was detected ten times or more. The chain uses TRBV28 and TRBJ1-5; D perhaps matches TRBD1 (5 bases). The CDR3 extends over 17 amino acids. Looked up from germline, CDR1 is MDHEN and CDR2 is SYDVKM. V gave up 3 bases and J gave up 2 bases, with 17 bases separating them. DNA of the CDR3: TGTGCCAGCAGTTTCCCTAATCAGGGAGGGGGCAATCAGCCCCAGCATTTT. Encoded protein: CASSFPNQGGGNQPQHF.

This clonotype appeared many times. This chain connects TRBV29-1 to TRBJ2-7; 14 positions agree with TRBD2. J lost 6 bases, V lost 4 bases, and 2 bases had no gene match. The CDR3 is 13 amino acids. Germline lookup yields CDR1 SQVTM and CDR2 ANQGSEA. The CDR3 region has the DNA TGCAGCGTTGGAGGACTAGCGGGAGGCGAGCAGTACTTC. This sequence encodes CSVGGLAGGEQYF.

This clonotype was detected many times. The chain links TRBV11-3 to TRBJ2-5, with TRBD2 matching over 14 bases. This CDR3 is built from 17 residues. In germline, CDR1 is SGHNT, CDR2 YENEEA. The V gene end was trimmed by 1 base and the J gene end by 5 bases; junction bases not matched to a gene: 6. The CDR3 protein is CASSLGLRLAGGETQYF. CDR3 DNA sequence: TGTGCCAGCAGCTTAGGGCTCCGACTAGCGGGAGGGGAGACCCAGTACTTC.

This clonotype was detected ten times or more. The V and J genes are TRBV6-5 and TRBJ2-1; unclear D gene. CDR1 is MNHEY and CDR2 is SVGAGI in the germline V gene. V lost 5 bases and J lost 3, with 14 bases in between. The CDR3 runs 15 residues. CDR3: CASSPPRPNYNEQFF. The CDR3 DNA is TGTGCCAGCAGTCCCCCCCGCCCTAACTACAATGAGCAGTTCTTC.

At least ten counts were recorded for this clonotype. The chain carries TRBV6-2 or TRBV6-3 and TRBJ2-7, with a weak D call TRBD2 (6 bases). Germline V gene data show CDR1 as MNHEY and CDR2 as SVGEGT. The length of the CDR3 is 16 residues. V gave up 5 bases and J gave up 4 bases, with 21 bases separating them. For the CDR3, the DNA is TGTGCCAGCAGTCCCAAGACTAGTAGGACGTTTTACGAGCAGTACTTC. Translation gives CASSPKTSRTFYEQYF.

This clonotype appeared many times. This chain joins TRBV6-2 or TRBV6-3 and TRBJ1-6; TRBD1 matches at 7 bases. Germline V gene sequence: CDR1 MNHEY, CDR2 SVGEGT. This CDR3 has 15 residues. Germline trimming cut 0 bases from V and 9 bases from J; bases unmatched to any gene: 5. CDR3 region: CASSYSTGLASPLHF. The CDR3 coding sequence is TGTGCCAGCAGTTACTCGACAGGGCTGGCTTCACCCCTCCACTTT.

This clonotype was seen at least ten times. The genes are TRBV6-5 and TRBJ1-2; unclear D gene. The germline V gene encodes CDR1 MNHEY and CDR2 SVGAGI. With 0 bases removed from V and 8 bases from J, the gap between germline ends came to 13 bases. The CDR3 is 14 residues long. The CDR3 region is CASSYSSSGHGYTF. The CDR3 DNA reads TGTGCCAGCAGTTACTCGTCTTCCGGGCACGGCTACACCTTC.

This clonotype appeared a few times. The chain recombines TRBV6-1 with TRBJ2-6; D uncertain. The CDR3 consists of 15 residues. Per the germline V gene, CDR1 is MNHNS and CDR2 is SASEGT. V lost 6 bases and J 2 bases, leaving 11 bases between the germline ends. This CDR3 reads CASREKGAGANVLTF. The DNA of the CDR3 is TGTGCCAGCAGGGAGAAGGGTGCTGGGGCCAACGTCCTGACTTTC.

The rearrangement joins TRBV25-1 to TRBJ1-5, with D hard to call. The CDR3 runs to 12 residues. The V gene's germline CDR1 is MGHDK and CDR2 SYGVNS. The V end lost 5 bases, the J end lost 3 bases, and 5 bases lay between the germline ends. The CDR3 here is CASSYNNQPQHF. In DNA, the CDR3 is TGTGCCAGCAGTTATAACAATCAGCCCCAGCATTTT.

In this sample, this clonotype turned up many times. The chain combines TRBV7-2 with TRBJ2-5, with D possibly TRBD1 on 6 matching bases. Germline assignment: CDR1 SGHTA and CDR2 FQGNSA. Trimming removed 2 bases from V and 5 bases from J, with 15 bases in between. The CDR3 is 15 amino acids. CDR3 loop: CASSLNGQRGETQYF. CDR3 bases: TGTGCCAGCAGCTTAAATGGACAGCGAGGGGAGACCCAGTACTTC.

This clonotype is medium-sized. The chain carries TRBV7-8 and TRBJ2-1; the D gene is possibly TRBD2 (6 bases). V lost 3 bases and J lost 7, with 16 bases in between. The germline V gene encodes CDR1 SGHVS and CDR2 FQNEAQ. The CDR3 is 15 amino acids. The CDR3, as DNA: TGTGCCAGCAGCTTCACGCCGGGAGTAGGAAATGAGCAGTTCTTC. Its protein is CASSFTPGVGNEQFF.

This clonotype appeared a few times. The chain joins TRBV3-1 to TRBJ2-3, with 8 bases lining up with TRBD2. The germline gives CDR1 LGHDT, CDR2 YNNKEL (reference sequence). V was clipped by 6 bases and J by 4 bases; unmatched bases: 9. This CDR3 has 15 residues. The CDR3 coding sequence is TGTGCCAGCAGTCCCAGCGGGAGAGGGGCAGATACGCAGTATTTT. It specifies CASSPSGRGADTQYF.

This clonotype was seen repeatedly, ten times or more. V and J are TRBV6-5 and TRBJ2-7, with 9 bases fitting TRBD1. Unmatched junction bases numbered 6, after V lost 6 bases and J lost 0 bases. The CDR3 is made up of 15 amino acids. CDR1 is MNHEY and CDR2 is SVGAGI in the germline V gene. As DNA, the CDR3 is TGTGCCAGCAGAGTTACAGGGGGCAGCTCCTACGAGCAGTACTTC. Amino acids: CASRVTGGSSYEQYF.

This clonotype occurred many times. The gene calls are TRBV7-9 and TRBJ2-7; D is undetermined. The V end was cut by 1 base, the J end by 2 bases, with 12 bases between. The CDR3 runs to 15 residues. Germline values: CDR1 SEHNR, CDR2 FQNEAQ (reference sequence). This CDR3 is CASSLGPLSTYEQYF. In nucleotides, the CDR3 is TGTGCCAGCAGCTTAGGGCCTCTTTCAACCTACGAGCAGTACTTC.

The DNA of the CDR3 is TGTGCCAGCAGTGGCAAGCCAGGGGGCTCTGGGGCCAACGTCCTGACTTTC. Translating it yields CASSGKPGGSGANVLTF. V and J are TRBV6-1 and TRBJ2-6; 7 bases map to TRBD1. Per germline, CDR1 MNHNS and CDR2 SASEGT. This CDR3 has 17 residues. Trimming at V came to 4 bases and at J to 0 bases, leaving 6 bases not matched to a gene.

A single count supports this clonotype. With a much larger clone just one base away, this may be a read error. V usage is TRBV10-3 and J usage is TRBJ2-2, with D maybe TRBD2 (6 bases). Germline V gene data show CDR1 as ENHRY and CDR2 as SYGVKD. CDR3 length: 14 residues. V lost 11 bases and J 6 bases, leaving 19 bases between the germline ends. The CDR3 DNA reads TGTGCCTCGATACCGGGACTTCTCGCCGGGGAGCTGTTTTTT. Its protein is CASIPGLLAGELFF.

This clonotype was detected many times. In DNA form, the CDR3 reads TGTGCCAGCAGGGGTTCGGGCCCCTACGAGCAGTACTTC. Its translation is CASRGSGPYEQYF. The rearrangement uses TRBV25-1 and TRBJ2-7; D unclear. Germline values: CDR1 MGHDK, CDR2 SYGVNS. Trimming shortened V by 6 bases and J by 2 bases, and 11 bases separated the two germline ends. This CDR3 is built from 13 residues.

Many counts were recorded for this clonotype. The V gene is TRBV3-1, the J gene TRBJ2-7; D is perhaps TRBD2 (5 bases). Between the trimmed V and J ends, which lost 4 bases and 5 bases, there was a span of 18 bases. The CDR3 loop spans 15 amino acids. CDR1 is LGHDT and CDR2 is YNNKEL in the germline V gene (reference sequence). The CDR3 DNA sequence: TGTGCCAGCAGCCGCAGAGGGCAGTCGGATCACGAGCAGTACTTC. Its translation is CASSRRGQSDHEQYF.

This clonotype has a count of ten or more. This sequence joins TRBV14 and TRBJ2-1; D gene uncertain. The CDR3 has 13 amino acids. Between the trimmed V and J ends, which lost 4 bases and 1 base, there was a span of 5 bases. CDR1 is SGHDN, CDR2 FVKESK, per germline. CDR3 in DNA: TGTGCCAGCAGCCGAAAATCCTACAATGAGCAGTTCTTC. Protein sequence: CASSRKSYNEQFF.

This clonotype was seen many times. The V call is TRBV28, the J call TRBJ2-1; D remains ambiguous. The CDR3 is made up of 14 amino acids. The germline gives CDR1 MDHEN, CDR2 SYDVKM. Deletions cut 4 bases from V and 8 bases from J, with 15 bases between. CDR3 nucleotide sequence: TGTGCCAGCAGTTCCCCGTACGGTCAGGATGAGCAGTTCTTC. This codes for CASSSPYGQDEQFF.

This clonotype occurred many times. V usage is TRBV19 and J usage is TRBJ2-7; a possible D gene is TRBD1 (6 bases). Per germline, CDR1 LNHDA and CDR2 SQIVND (reference sequence). The CDR3 loop spans 15 amino acids. V shed 3 bases and J shed 2 bases, with 14 bases lying between them. The CDR3 spells CASSIGEGVAYEQYF. In nucleotides, the CDR3 is TGTGCCAGTAGTATCGGCGAGGGGGTTGCCTACGAGCAGTACTTC.

As regards this clonotype: Sequence at one end of the junction differs from germline and may be a read error. The chain uses TRBV18 and TRBJ2-5; D gene unclear. The CDR3 is 15 residues long. Germline-derived CDR1 and CDR2 are KGHSH and LQKENI. CDR3 protein: CASSPSPPGREAQYF. The CDR3 DNA is TGTGCCAGCTCACCATCCCCCCCAGGTAGAGAGGCCCAGTACTTC. Full variable domain (missing parts from reference TRBV18 and TRBJ2-5): NAGVMQNPRHLVRRRGQEARLRCSPMKGHSHVYWYRQLPEEGLKFMVYLQKENIIDESGMPKERFSAEFPKEGPSILRIQQVVRGDSAAYFCASSPSPPGREAQYFGPGTRLLVL.

This clonotype was seen repeatedly, ten times or more. This chain connects TRBV19 to TRBJ2-3; tentative D call: TRBD2 (5 bases). The CDR3 runs to 14 residues. The germline V gene encodes CDR1 LNHDA and CDR2 SQIVND (reference sequence). The V end lost 3 bases, the J end lost 6 bases, and 13 bases lay between the germline ends. Here the CDR3 reads CASSILDSGDTQYF. As DNA, the CDR3 is TGTGCCAGTAGTATTTTGGACTCGGGGGATACGCAGTATTTT.

This clonotype was observed many times. This chain connects TRBV24-1 to TRBJ2-1; 12 nucleotides agree with TRBD2. Per germline, CDR1 KGHDR and CDR2 SFDVKD. Losses at the gene ends were 3 bases for V and 3 bases for J; bases not matched to a gene: 8. The CDR3 loop spans 18 amino acids. The CDR3 DNA follows: TGTGCCACCAGTGATGGGGCTAGCGGGAGGGTTGTCTACAATGAGCAGTTCTTC. This translates into CATSDGASGRVVYNEQFF.

This clonotype came up many times. V usage is TRBV7-2 and J usage is TRBJ2-7, with D maybe TRBD2 (6 bases). CDR3 length equals 14 residues. Trimming removed 1 base from V and 3 bases from J, with 10 bases in between. The germline gives CDR1 SGHTA, CDR2 FQGNSA. This CDR3 reads CASSLGGTIYEQYF. The CDR3 region has the DNA TGTGCCAGCAGCTTAGGCGGGACGATCTACGAGCAGTACTTC.

Many counts were recorded for this clonotype. The chain is built from TRBV19 and TRBJ2-3, with D tentatively TRBD1 (6 bases). V lost 10 bases to trimming and J lost 0 bases, with 14 bases between them. CDR1 is LNHDA, CDR2 SQIVND, per germline (reference sequence). The CDR3 extends over 14 amino acids. CDR3: CATHIGGSTDTQYF. CDR3 nucleotides: TGTGCCACACACATAGGGGGAAGCACAGATACGCAGTATTTT.

The rearrangement uses TRBV30 and TRBJ2-2; D possibly corresponds to TRBD2 (5 bases). The ends were cut back, 4 bases at V and 4 bases at J, with 19 bases in the middle. CDR3 length: 16 residues. Germline-derived CDR1 and CDR2 are GTSNPN and SVGIG (reference sequence). The CDR3 DNA reads as TGTGCCTGGACCCTCGGGATCACACCACTCACCGGGGAGCTGTTTTTT. Amino acids: CAWTLGITPLTGELFF.